This TCR beta chain was sequenced during a study of Ad26.COV2.S vaccination and SARS-CoV-2 variants. Study-wide context: Each vaccinee took Ad26.COV2.S intramuscularly, once or twice 56 days apart.

The protocol was immunoSEQ multiplex PCR, while the TCRdb copy is restricted to in-frame clones and leaves out a portion. The sample has about 260,000 clones, approximately 88% seen once. Germline CDR1 reads MNHEY; CDR2 reads SVGAGI. CDR3 length: 15 amino acids. The ends lost 5 bases at V and 6 bases at J; junction bases unmatched: 10. Regarding treatment: 19 received Ad26.COV2.S at low or high dose, single or two shots; 5 received placebo; per-sample allocation not given. At day 63 after the first vaccine or placebo injection, samples were drawn. This rearrangement joins TRBV6-5 to TRBJ2-1; 7 bases match TRBD1. Source: peripheral blood, taken in a trial of Ad26.COV2.S vaccine versus placebo. This TCR was sampled from a person between 18 and 60 years old who received the Ad26.COV2.S COVID-19 vaccine or a placebo. The CDR3 loop is CASSPFDRVRNEQFF. The CDR3 bases are TGTGCCAGCAGTCCCTTCGACAGGGTACGCAATGAGCAGTTCTTC.